This entry is about one TCR beta chain. No antigen is known for it. Base quality data are lacking; no much larger clone is found one base away. The immunoSEQ Assay, a bias-controlled multiplex PCR, was used to amplify TCRbeta CDR3 regions from genomic DNA. The authors' analysis ran thus. The number of nucleated cells in each sample was estimated by amplification of reference gene primers within the assay. Sequence reads were collapsed and filtered to measure the absolute abundance of every unique TCRbeta CDR3 rearrangement. Productive Simpson clonality was computed per sample as the square root of Simpson's diversity index over productive rearrangements. TCRdb's version of the immuneACCESS table is confined to in-frame rearrangements and falls short of the full clone set. An unresolved V gene accounts for under half of the shortfall where checked; the remainder is of unknown origin. V, J and clone size are taken as reported in that table, and D and trimming were inferred from the DNA itself. Present in this sample are 360,000 or so clones, around 83% of which were seen just once. The ten largest account for about 5.4% of the sample.

Participants in the prospective study were enrolled through a virtual design, were aged roughly 18 to 100 years, and lived in 24 United States geographic areas. To assign participants to cohorts, the prospective study relied on clinical history that participants themselves reported in a screening survey and a study questionnaire. Recovered participants in ImmuneRACE Cohort 3 were defined by two consecutive negative NP/OP PCR tests, clearance by a healthcare professional, or resolution of symptoms. Mobile phlebotomists in the prospective study collected whole blood, serum and a nasopharyngeal or oropharyngeal swab from every participant. Over a roughly two-month period, participants in the prospective study had the option of providing additional blood draws and questionnaires. Prospective study blood samples were shipped either frozen or at room temperature before DNA extraction. The data derive from a study of blood T cell repertoires in COVID-19 (dated by TCRdb to 2020 to 2022). Regarding the study in general: The collaborator samples originated in the United States, Italy and Spain and spanned the acute and convalescent phases of COVID-19. The repertoires were released in a freely available public database intended as a resource for research on the immune response to SARS-CoV-2. The samples were drawn from two sources: the first 160 participants of the ongoing ImmuneRACE study, and over 1,000 subjects contributed by 6 global collaborators. The prospective study material was composed of cDNA or gDNA derived from T cells, B-cell-depleted T cells, or PBMCs. The dataset comprised deeply sampled blood TCRbeta repertoires from subjects exposed to, actively infected with, or recovered from COVID-19. HLA class I and class II types, where available, came from metadata supplied by the sample provider rather than from assay-based typing. Nearly every sample came with metadata listing a de-identified subject ID, COVID-19 status, age in years and sex. The paper's findings and limits, for the study overall: The quantity of clinical and demographic metadata differed by source and by participant and was supplied without curation.

The CDR3 sequence holds 20 residues, the cysteine and phenylalanine included. Only the CDR3 DNA stays, 60 bases, in frame from base 1. For this chain, trimming is 3 bases at the V end and 6 bases at the J end, and the number of junction bases without a gene match is 21. The germline V gene specifies SGHDN as CDR1 and FVKESK as CDR2. The receptor was isolated from a woman aged 45-59 years who had recovered from COVID-19. Sequenced input: PBMCs or T cells enriched from blood (not recorded which). This chain is built from TRBV14 and TRBJ2-1; 9 middle bases align to TRBD1. Here is the DNA: TGTGCCAGCAGCCAGACCGTGGTGGGCCCGGGACAGGGTATGGGCAATGAGCAGTTCTTC. This sequence encodes CASSQTVVGPGQGMGNEQFF.